The clone carrying this T cell receptor beta chain was seen more than once but under ten times. Germline-derived CDR1 and CDR2 are LNHDA and SQIVND (reference sequence). The CDR3 totals 13 residues. Trimming removed 6 bases at V and 2 bases at J, with 10 bases between. TCRdb re-called the 5' RACE reads through MiXCR, storing one row per CDR3 protein. The table records roughly 56,000 distinct CDR3 sequences, roughly 10% of them present only once. These data come from a study of early T cells in non-severe SARS-CoV-2 infection. The source material was whole blood. The chain is built from TRBV19 and TRBJ1-2; maybe TRBD1 (5 bases). This clonotype was sampled from an adult who was a healthcare worker with PCR-confirmed SARS-CoV-2 infection or an uninfected control (not recorded which). CDR3 region: CASRTTANYGYTF. The CDR3 nucleotides are TGTGCCAGTAGGACGACAGCGAACTATGGCTACACCTTC.